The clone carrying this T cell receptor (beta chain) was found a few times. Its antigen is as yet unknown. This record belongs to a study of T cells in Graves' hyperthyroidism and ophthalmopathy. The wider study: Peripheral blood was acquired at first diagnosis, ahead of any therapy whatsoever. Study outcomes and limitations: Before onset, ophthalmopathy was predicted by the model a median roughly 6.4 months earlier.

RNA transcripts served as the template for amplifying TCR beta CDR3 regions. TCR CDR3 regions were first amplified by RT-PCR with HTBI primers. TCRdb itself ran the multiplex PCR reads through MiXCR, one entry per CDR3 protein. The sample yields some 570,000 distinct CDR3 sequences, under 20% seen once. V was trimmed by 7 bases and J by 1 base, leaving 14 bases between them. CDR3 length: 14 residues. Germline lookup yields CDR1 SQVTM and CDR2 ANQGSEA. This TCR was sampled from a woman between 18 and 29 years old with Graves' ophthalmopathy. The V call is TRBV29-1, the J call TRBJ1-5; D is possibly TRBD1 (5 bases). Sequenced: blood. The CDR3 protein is CSASGTASNQPQHF. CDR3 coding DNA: TGCAGCGCCTCCGGGACGGCGAGCAATCAGCCCCAGCATTTT.